Listed below are T cell receptor beta chains from one sample, sequenced in a study of T cell repertoires in cytomegalovirus infection. The antigens for these receptors are not known. Each CDR3 protein gets one entry after TCRdb re-called the reads with MiXCR. The sample comprises roughly 45,000 distinct CDR3 sequences, 20% of which are singletons, and less than 20% rests with the top ten. The sample consisted of PBMCs, sequenced either directly or after in vitro stimulation (not recorded which). The source of these receptors is a human donor in good health (CMV status not recorded). Some clones in this sample may be carry-over from other donors' samples. Each CDR3 is given with its conserved first and last residue. The order of the fields is D gene, V gene, CDR3 protein. D genes are given only for firm matches.

D gene: .; V gene: TRBV10-3; CDR3 protein: CAISESPAGGNYNSPLHF
D gene: .; V gene: TRBV7-9; CDR3 protein: CASSDRDFTSPLHF
D gene: .; V gene: TRBV11-2; CDR3 protein: CASSPYPAMDEQFF
D gene: .; V gene: TRBV11-2; CDR3 protein: CASSSTTGYNEQFF
D gene: .; V gene: TRBV12-3/TRBV12-4; CDR3 protein: CASRATAQGVNGYTF
D gene: .; V gene: TRBV6-5; CDR3 protein: CASSYSLEAVNEQFF
D gene: .; V gene: TRBV25-1; CDR3 protein: CASSEWGRSETQYF
D gene: .; V gene: TRBV15; CDR3 protein: CATSSYPGTDYGYTF
D gene: TRBD1; V gene: TRBV20-1; CDR3 protein: CSAEPFGDREPNYGYTF
D gene: .; V gene: TRBV12-3/TRBV12-4; CDR3 protein: CASRPGRDTGELFF
D gene: .; V gene: TRBV4-1; CDR3 protein: CASSHLRRVRSSTDTQYF
D gene: .; V gene: TRBV4-1; CDR3 protein: CASSQGPPGFYTDTQYF
D gene: TRBD1; V gene: TRBV5-4; CDR3 protein: CASSVWTGGNQPQHF
D gene: .; V gene: TRBV7-6; CDR3 protein: CASSLSDEQYF
D gene: TRBD2; V gene: TRBV5-5; CDR3 protein: CASSALLAGYEQYF
D gene: TRBD1; V gene: TRBV7-2; CDR3 protein: CASSLDGRTGNTGELFF
D gene: TRBD1; V gene: TRBV28; CDR3 protein: CASSSPATGVSNQPQHF
D gene: .; V gene: TRBV5-6; CDR3 protein: CASSFFFEAFF
D gene: TRBD1; V gene: TRBV20-1; CDR3 protein: CSARIGQDDQTQYF
D gene: TRBD1; V gene: TRBV12-3/TRBV12-4; CDR3 protein: CASSRTGGEAFF
D gene: .; V gene: TRBV2; CDR3 protein: CASTSYGDEQFF
D gene: TRBD1; V gene: TRBV7-2; CDR3 protein: CASSPKYDRGLNNSPLHF
D gene: .; V gene: TRBV10-3; CDR3 protein: CAIRSGKDNQPQHF
D gene: .; V gene: TRBV7-2; CDR3 protein: CASSLHANSPLHF
D gene: .; V gene: TRBV2; CDR3 protein: CASSEVRWEQYF
D gene: TRBD2; V gene: TRBV6-2/TRBV6-3; CDR3 protein: CASSPKAGDGDEQFF
D gene: TRBD2; V gene: TRBV6-5; CDR3 protein: CASSTSSGRDTGELFF
D gene: .; V gene: TRBV4-2; CDR3 protein: CASSHHSGHYTEAFF
D gene: .; V gene: TRBV11-2; CDR3 protein: CASSLRSDTQYF
D gene: TRBD2; V gene: TRBV18; CDR3 protein: CASSLGLAGQETQYF
D gene: .; V gene: TRBV30; CDR3 protein: CAWSVGQNYGYTF
D gene: .; V gene: TRBV7-6; CDR3 protein: CASSSKGEQFF
D gene: .; V gene: TRBV5-4; CDR3 protein: CASSLRQAHQPQHF
D gene: TRBD2; V gene: TRBV7-2; CDR3 protein: CASSARGGGAEQYF
D gene: TRBD2; V gene: TRBV7-9; CDR3 protein: CASSASGEGNEQFF
D gene: .; V gene: TRBV2; CDR3 protein: CASSGTDPGELFF
D gene: .; V gene: TRBV29-1; CDR3 protein: CSVVHAGEQFF
D gene: .; V gene: TRBV11-2; CDR3 protein: CASRPYGQQGVGHEQYF
D gene: .; V gene: TRBV27; CDR3 protein: CASSAPLLGQSLEQYF
D gene: .; V gene: TRBV10-3; CDR3 protein: CAISDGRETITDTQYF
D gene: .; V gene: TRBV20-1; CDR3 protein: CSARESHYEKLFF
D gene: TRBD1; V gene: TRBV7-2; CDR3 protein: CASSPHRQGIGVLFF